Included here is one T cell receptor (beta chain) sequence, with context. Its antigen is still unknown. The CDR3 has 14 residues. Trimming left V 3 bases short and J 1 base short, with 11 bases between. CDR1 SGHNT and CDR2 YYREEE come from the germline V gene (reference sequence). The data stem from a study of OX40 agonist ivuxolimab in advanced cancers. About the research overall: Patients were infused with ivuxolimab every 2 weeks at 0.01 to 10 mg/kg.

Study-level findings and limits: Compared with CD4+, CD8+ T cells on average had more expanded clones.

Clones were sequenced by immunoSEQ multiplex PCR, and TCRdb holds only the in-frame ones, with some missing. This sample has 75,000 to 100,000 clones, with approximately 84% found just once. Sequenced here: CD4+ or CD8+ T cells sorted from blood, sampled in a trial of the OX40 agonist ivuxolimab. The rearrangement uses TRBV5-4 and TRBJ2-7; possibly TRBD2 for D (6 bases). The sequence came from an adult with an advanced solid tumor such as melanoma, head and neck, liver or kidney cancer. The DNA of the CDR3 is TGTGCCAGCAGCTCGGGACTTGAGTCCTACGAGCAGTACTTC. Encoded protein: CASSSGLESYEQYF.